These 27 T cell receptor beta chains came from one sample sequenced in a study of T-cell memory formation after mild COVID-19 (TCRdb year 2021). Library prep was done by 5' RACE. The data were produced on an Illumina NovaSeq 6000. TCRdb reran the public reads through fastp at Q25 and MiXCR, keeping productive beta chains. Rows are unified per CDR3 protein, each entry keeping the most common DNA and genes. The sample has 300,000 to 400,000 distinct CDR3 sequences on record, under 30% of them singletons. The ten largest clonotypes hold roughly 13% of the sample. Input material: PBMCs or a T cell subset sorted from them (not recorded which). These receptors were collected from an adult woman who had mild COVID-19 (a few samples of this study predate the infection). The sample titles of this study are shuffled in the database, so cell type and time point are left out; the donor was told from shared clones.

The J gene is TRBJ2-2, the V gene TRBV11-3; 8 positions agree with TRBD2. The V gene's germline CDR1 is SGHNT and CDR2 YENEEA. The CDR3 spans 16 residues. The V and J ends lost 5 bases and 5 bases, in that order; junction bases with no gene match: 10. The CDR3 region is CASSPRGATRTGELFF. CDR3 nucleotide sequence: TGTGCCAGCAGCCCGCGGGGGGCCACTCGGACCGGGGAGCTGTTTTTT.

This clonotype was observed a few times. V and J are TRBV20-1 and TRBJ2-1, with 8 bases aligning to TRBD2. CDR3 length: 13 amino acids. CDR1 DFQATT and CDR2 SNEGSKA come from the germline V gene (reference sequence). The CDR3 reads CSTGREVYNEQFF. The CDR3 DNA sequence: TGCAGCACCGGGAGGGAGGTATACAATGAGCAGTTCTTC.

In its sample, this clonotype was seen a few times. The chain recombines TRBV5-5 with TRBJ2-1; 10 bases fit TRBD1. V dropped 0 bases and J dropped 7; count of bases not matched to a gene: 16. CDR1 is SGHKS and CDR2 is YYEKEE in the germline V gene (reference sequence). The CDR3 totals 19 residues. The CDR3 nucleotides are TGTGCCAGCAGCTTGGCCATTCTGGTCCGACAGGGGGCCCCGAATGAGCAGTTCTTC. As protein: CASSLAILVRQGAPNEQFF.

The rearrangement links TRBV5-1 to TRBJ1-5, with D unclear. The ends were cut back, 0 bases at V and 11 bases at J, with 9 bases in the middle. CDR3 length: 12 amino acids. Germline V CDR1 and CDR2: SGHRS, YFSETQ. CDR3 residues: CASSLDGRAQHF. The CDR3 bases are TGCGCCAGCAGCTTGGATGGTCGAGCCCAGCATTTT.

This sequence joins TRBV3-1 and TRBJ2-4, with 7 positions matching TRBD2. Germline loops: CDR1 LGHDT, CDR2 YNNKEL (reference sequence). V lost 7 bases, J lost 11 bases, and 11 bases stayed unmatched. The CDR3 has 13 residues. The CDR3 coding sequence is TGTGCCAGCACCAGATATGGGGGGGATGTTCAGTACTTC. It yields the protein CASTRYGGDVQYF.

This clonotype occurred a few times. The chain combines TRBV12-3 or TRBV12-4 with TRBJ2-3, with TRBD2 as a possible D gene (6 bases). This CDR3 is 13 amino acids long. The V end lost 6 bases, the J end lost 3 bases, and 10 bases lay between the germline ends. The CDR3 sequence is CASRWRATDTQYF. In DNA form, the CDR3 reads TGTGCCAGCAGGTGGAGGGCTACAGATACGCAGTATTTT.

By share, this clonotype ranks as medium-sized. The rearrangement links TRBV7-8 to TRBJ2-7; no clear D. This CDR3 spans 11 amino acids. Trimming pared 6 bases from V and 3 bases from J, leaving 6 bases between. Germline V lookup: CDR1 SGHVS, CDR2 FQNEAQ. CDR3 protein: CASSSDYEQYF. The CDR3 DNA reads TGTGCCAGCAGTTCAGACTACGAGCAGTACTTC.

This chain joins TRBV18 and TRBJ1-1; a weak D match, TRBD1 (5 bases). The V end lost 6 bases, the J end lost 10 bases, and 21 bases lay between the germline ends. The CDR3 contains 14 residues. The germline V gene encodes CDR1 KGHSH and CDR2 LQKENI. CDR3 sequence reads: CASSLTGLPGRAFF. As DNA, the CDR3 is TGTGCCAGCTCGCTGACGGGGCTCCCGGGGCGAGCTTTCTTT.

In nucleotides, the CDR3 is TGCAGCGTTGAATGGACCCCGGGCACTGAAGCTTTCTTT. Protein sequence: CSVEWTPGTEAFF. The V call is TRBV29-1, the J call TRBJ1-1; no definite D call. The V end lost 2 bases, the J end lost 4 bases, and 11 bases lay between the germline ends. The CDR3 covers 13 residues. Germline V gives CDR1 SQVTM, CDR2 ANQGSEA.

This clonotype was detected a few times. The chain couples TRBV12-3 or TRBV12-4 to TRBJ1-1, with TRBD1 identical over 7 bases. The CDR3 runs 15 residues. V dropped 9 bases and J dropped 3; count of bases not matched to a gene: 13. CDR3: CASWLQGQRDTEAFF. Written as DNA, the CDR3 is TGTGCCAGTTGGCTACAGGGGCAAAGAGACACTGAAGCTTTCTTT.

This clonotype was found a few times. The CDR3 sequence is CSSTSGGYQETQYF. The DNA for the CDR3 is TGCAGCTCGACTAGCGGGGGATATCAAGAGACCCAGTACTTC. V usage is TRBV20-1 and J usage is TRBJ2-5; 12 bases map to TRBD2. Germline V gene data show CDR1 as DFQATT and CDR2 as SNEGSKA (reference sequence). This CDR3 region has 14 residues.

V and J are TRBV9 and TRBJ2-1; D possibly corresponds to TRBD1 (6 bases). V lost 0 bases, J lost 0 bases, and 13 bases lay in between. Germline V lookup: CDR1 SGDLS, CDR2 YYNGEE. The CDR3 extends over 17 amino acids. CDR3 amino acids: CASSVAPGGSSYNEQFF. CDR3 DNA: TGTGCCAGCAGCGTAGCTCCTGGGGGCAGCTCCTACAATGAGCAGTTCTTC. The whole variable domain, remainder taken from reference TRBV9 and TRBJ2-1, is DSGVTQTPKHLITATGQRVTLRCSPRSGDLSVYWYQQSLDQGLQFLIQYYNGEERAKGNILERFSAQQFPDLHSELNLSSLELGDSALYFCASSVAPGGSSYNEQFFGPGTRLTVL.

This clonotype was counted between two and nine times. The chain has TRBV15 and TRBJ2-5; TRBD2 agrees at 10 bases. This CDR3 contains 14 residues. V shed 8 bases, J shed 3 bases, and the junction held 6 bases outside the gene matches. Per germline, CDR1 LNHNV and CDR2 YYDKDF (reference sequence). The CDR3 reads CATRSGGLEETQYF. In nucleotides, the CDR3 is TGTGCCACCCGTAGCGGGGGGTTGGAAGAGACCCAGTACTTC.

This sequence joins TRBV5-1 and TRBJ2-2; D gene unclear. The CDR3 length is 10 residues. Germline CDR1 is SGHRS and CDR2 is YFSETQ. Deletions cut 7 bases from V and 6 bases from J, with 4 bases between. The CDR3 reads CASWSGELFF. The CDR3 DNA is TGCGCCAGCTGGTCCGGGGAGCTGTTTTTT.

The gene calls are TRBV20-1 and TRBJ2-1; TRBD1 matches at 9 bases. V was pared by 0 bases and J by 2 bases, with 2 bases of the junction left unmatched. The CDR3 contains 15 residues. CDR1 and CDR2 (germline): DFQATT, SNEGSKA (reference sequence). The DNA for the CDR3 is TGCAGTGCTAGAGACCGGGACAGGGCCTACAATGAGCAGTTCTTC. It yields the protein CSARDRDRAYNEQFF.

This clonotype was observed a few times. This chain uses TRBV7-3 with TRBJ2-1, with D perhaps matching TRBD1 (6 bases). The CDR3 contains 13 residues. V gave up 1 base and J gave up 9 bases, with 10 bases separating them. Germline loops: CDR1 SGHTA, CDR2 FQGTGA. The CDR3: CASSLKQGTEQFF. DNA for the CDR3: TGTGCCAGCAGCTTAAAGCAGGGGACTGAGCAGTTCTTC.

This clonotype was seen a few times. The rearrangement joins TRBV15 to TRBJ2-7; 7 nucleotides line up with TRBD1. Germline V gene sequence: CDR1 LNHNV, CDR2 YYDKDF (reference sequence). The CDR3 runs 15 residues. After removal of 3 bases from V and 3 bases from J, the junction contained 8 bases not matched to a gene. The CDR3 region is CATSSRQGLVYEQYF. CDR3 in DNA: TGTGCCACCAGCAGCCGACAGGGTTTAGTCTACGAGCAGTACTTC.

This clonotype was seen more than once but under ten times. The chain has TRBV7-2 and TRBJ1-2; D gene uncertain. V gave up 1 base and J gave up 0 bases, with 6 bases separating them. There are 14 residues in the CDR3. Germline V gene data show CDR1 as SGHTA and CDR2 as FQGNSA. CDR3 amino acids: CASSLEPANYGYTF. CDR3 bases: TGTGCCAGCAGCTTAGAGCCAGCTAACTATGGCTACACCTTC. The full variable domain, in which reference TRBV7-2 and TRBJ1-2 provide the parts outside the CDR3, is GAGVSQSPSNKVTEKGKDVELRCDPISGHTALYWYRQSLGQGLEFLIYFQGNSAPDKSGLPSDRFSAERTGGSVSTLTIQRTQQEDSAVYLCASSLEPANYGYTFGSGTRLTVV.

This rearrangement joins TRBV20-1 to TRBJ2-3; D may be TRBD2 (5 bases). This CDR3 contains 14 residues. Trimming left V 3 bases short and J 4 bases short, with 14 bases between. Germline V lookup: CDR1 DFQATT, CDR2 SNEGSKA (reference sequence). CDR3 region: CSARDSRAADTQYF. CDR3 DNA: TGCAGTGCTAGGGACTCAAGGGCGGCAGATACGCAGTATTTT.

The chain uses TRBV6-5 and TRBJ2-4, with TRBD2 matching over 9 bases. Germline V gene data show CDR1 as MNHEY and CDR2 as SVGAGI. Trimming took 8 bases from V and 2 from J; bases not matched to a gene: 10. The CDR3 totals 16 residues. CDR3 sequence reads: CASRRAGGLTKNIQYF. As DNA, the CDR3 is TGTGCCAGCCGTCGGGCGGGAGGGTTAACCAAAAACATTCAGTACTTC.

The CDR3 DNA follows: TGCGCCAGCAGCCATCCGGCGTTCGATAGAAACACCATATATTTT. Its protein is CASSHPAFDRNTIYF. This chain uses TRBV4-1 with TRBJ1-3; D is undetermined. Germline V gene sequence: CDR1 MGHRA, CDR2 YSYEKL. The CDR3 runs 15 residues. Trimming pared 3 bases from V and 5 bases from J, leaving 14 bases between.

The chain couples TRBV7-3 to TRBJ2-1, with 10 bases that match TRBD2. The CDR3 is made up of 15 amino acids. Germline CDR1 is SGHTA and CDR2 is FQGTGA. Trimming cost V 2 bases and J 6 bases; bases outside gene matches: 4. This chain's CDR3 is CASSLSSGSSNEQFF. The CDR3 DNA reads TGTGCCAGCAGCTTATCTAGCGGGAGTAGCAATGAGCAGTTCTTC. Combining the CDR3 with reference TRBV7-3 and TRBJ2-1 gives the whole variable domain GAGVSQTPSNKVTEKGKYVELRCDPISGHTALYWYRQSLGQGPEFLIYFQGTGAADDSGLPNDRFFAVRPEGSVSTLKIQRTERGDSAVYLCASSLSSGSSNEQFFGPGTRLTVL.

This rearrangement joins TRBV4-2 to TRBJ2-7, with TRBD2 identical over 8 bases. V lost 3 bases, J lost 1 base, and 8 bases stayed unmatched. Germline V CDR1 and CDR2: LGHNA, YNFKEQ. This CDR3 contains 16 residues. The CDR3 here is CASSQETGGTSYEQYF. As DNA, the CDR3 is TGTGCCAGCAGCCAGGAAACGGGAGGGACGTCCTACGAGCAGTACTTC.

V is TRBV18 and J is TRBJ2-5; 12 positions agree with TRBD2. The germline gives CDR1 KGHSH, CDR2 LQKENI. V shed 3 bases and J 5 bases; nucleotides not matched to a gene: 7. The CDR3 covers 16 residues. The CDR3 sequence is CASSPRTSGVLETQYF. The CDR3 DNA is TGTGCCAGCTCACCTCGGACTAGCGGGGTTTTGGAGACCCAGTACTTC.

This chain joins TRBV9 and TRBJ1-1; no definite D call. This CDR3 has 15 amino acids. Germline V gene lookup returns CDR1 SGDLS and CDR2 YYNGEE. Trimming removed 4 bases at V and 4 bases at J, with 17 bases between. The CDR3 sequence: CASSPLGLIGTEAFF. The DNA of the CDR3 is TGTGCCAGCAGCCCCCTGGGCCTAATTGGCACTGAAGCTTTCTTT. Together with reference TRBV9 and TRBJ1-1, the CDR3 gives the full variable domain: DSGVTQTPKHLITATGQRVTLRCSPRSGDLSVYWYQQSLDQGLQFLIQYYNGEERAKGNILERFSAQQFPDLHSELNLSSLELGDSALYFCASSPLGLIGTEAFFGQGTRLTVV.

This chain links TRBV4-3 with TRBJ1-2, with unresolved D. The length of the CDR3 is 16 residues. Looked up from germline, CDR1 is LGHNA and CDR2 is YSLEER. V was cut by 0 bases and J by 0 bases, with 11 bases left in between. The CDR3 bases are TGCGCCAGCAGCCAAGACGCAAGCCTCGCTAACTATGGCTACACCTTC. The encoded protein is CASSQDASLANYGYTF.

This clonotype turned up a few times. The genes are TRBV7-6 and TRBJ2-1; D gene ambiguous. This CDR3 is built from 14 residues. Per germline, CDR1 SGHVS and CDR2 FNYEAQ. Trimming removed 1 base at V and 3 bases at J, with 7 bases between. The CDR3: CASSLGGDYNEQFF. CDR3 DNA sequence: TGTGCCAGCAGCTTAGGTGGGGACTACAATGAGCAGTTCTTC.